This T cell receptor beta chain is from a study of cytomegalovirus exposure and HLA in healthy donors. The table lists this clone with a count of one. Its target is not known. Amplification used 60 Vbeta primers and 13 Jbeta primers. Method: immunoSEQ multiplex PCR; TCRdb's copy keeps in-frame clones and lacks some. Of about 120,000 clones in the sample, about four fifths were seen once. Whole-study results and caveats: Sequencing likely caused a cluster of highly shared sequence variants.

The CDR3 has 15 residues. CDR1 is SNHLY and CDR2 is FYNNEI in the germline V gene. With 4 bases removed from V and 8 bases from J, the gap between germline ends came to 15 bases. V and J are TRBV2 and TRBJ1-6; D is perhaps TRBD1 (6 bases). The clonotype was recovered from a female donor in good health and CMV-seropositive. The specimen sequenced was PBMCs. DNA for the CDR3: TGTGCCAGCAGTGTAGGGGGGGCCTGGGATTCACCCCTCCACTTT. Protein sequence: CASSVGGAWDSPLHF.